These 16 T cell receptor beta chains were all obtained from the same sample, sequenced in a study of blood T cell repertoires in COVID-19. The method was immunoSEQ multiplex PCR; TCRdb's version includes in-frame clones alone and lacks a portion of them. Found here are 200,000 or so clones, roughly 87% of them singletons; the top ten hold 1.9%. The specimen was peripheral blood. All receptors derive from a man aged 35 to 55 with active or convalescent COVID-19.

The chain links TRBV7-9 to TRBJ2-2; D remains ambiguous. The CDR3 consists of 11 residues. Germline V gene lookup returns CDR1 SEHNR and CDR2 FQNEAQ (reference sequence). Deletions cut 7 bases from V and 8 bases from J, with 8 bases between. In DNA form, the CDR3 reads TGTGCCAGCACCACGGTGGGGGAGCTGTTTTTT. This gives the protein CASTTVGELFF. The complete variable domain, with remaining parts taken from reference TRBV7-9 and TRBJ2-2, reads DTGVSQNPRHKITKRGQNVTFRCDPISEHNRLYWYRQTLGQGPEFLTYFQNEAQLEKSRLLSDRFSAERPKGSFSTLEIQRTEQGDSAMYLCASTTVGELFFGEGSRLTVL.

This clone has just one count. The rearrangement joins TRBV10-3 to TRBJ2-5, with 8 bases that match TRBD1. The CDR3 spans 12 residues. Trimming at V came to 10 bases and at J to 4 bases, leaving 5 bases not matched to a gene. CDR1 ENHRY and CDR2 SYGVKD come from the germline V gene. The CDR3 DNA reads TGTGCCAGTGGACAGGGAATAGAGACCCAGTACTTC. Amino acid sequence: CASGQGIETQYF.

The rearrangement uses TRBV7-6 and TRBJ2-7, with no clear D. The V gene lost 1 base and the J gene lost 3 bases, with 7 bases spanning the gap. The germline V gene has CDR1 SGHVS and CDR2 FNYEAQ. CDR3 length: 13 amino acids. Written as DNA, the CDR3 is TGTGCCAGCAGCTTAGAACTGATCTACGAGCAGTACTTC. Protein sequence: CASSLELIYEQYF.

The chain is built from TRBV28 and TRBJ1-2; 12 nucleotides agree with TRBD1. CDR1 and CDR2 (germline): MDHEN, SYDVKM. The CDR3 extends over 14 amino acids. The V gene end was trimmed by 6 bases and the J gene end by 8 bases; junction bases not matched to a gene: 7. Here the CDR3 DNA reads TGTGCCAGCAGGATAACGGGACAGGGGGCGGGCTACACCTTC. Translating it yields CASRITGQGAGYTF.

The V and J genes are TRBV14 and TRBJ2-5, with TRBD1 matching 8 bases. The CDR3 length is 18 residues. The V and J ends lost 4 bases and 0 bases, in that order; junction bases with no gene match: 13. CDR1 and CDR2 (germline): SGHDN, FVKESK. DNA for the CDR3: TGTGCCAGCAGCCGGAGGACAGGGTGGGCAGAGAACCAAGAGACCCAGTACTTC. Amino acids: CASSRRTGWAENQETQYF.

This clone was seen only once. The V call is TRBV5-1, the J call TRBJ1-1; D is possibly TRBD1 (5 bases). Germline CDR1 SGHRS, CDR2 YFSETQ. With 2 bases removed from V and 4 bases from J, the gap between germline ends came to 12 bases. There are 14 residues in the CDR3. Here the CDR3 DNA reads TGCGCCAGCAGCTTCCACAGGAGTGGCACTGAAGCTTTCTTT. It translates to CASSFHRSGTEAFF. The full variable domain, rest sourced from reference TRBV5-1 and TRBJ1-1, is KAGVTQTPRYLIKTRGQQVTLSCSPISGHRSVSWYQQTPGQGLQFLFEYFSETQRNKGNFPGRFSGRQFSNSRSEMNVSTLELGDSALYLCASSFHRSGTEAFFGQGTRLTVV.

A note on this clone: The same CDR3 arises from other DNA sequences in this sample as well. This chain links TRBV3-1 (or the pseudogene TRBV3-2) with TRBJ1-6; D gene unclear. The CDR3 sequence is 13 residues long. Germline CDR1 reads LGHDT; CDR2 reads YNNKEL (reference sequence). V was clipped by 1 base and J by 9 bases, with 7 bases between them. The CDR3 sequence is CASSQGGGSPLHF. The CDR3 bases are TGTGCCAGCAGCCAAGGCGGAGGTTCACCCCTCCACTTT.

This chain uses TRBV11-2 with TRBJ2-3, with D hard to call. Germline CDR1 is SGHAT and CDR2 is FQNNGV. The CDR3 extends over 13 amino acids. Trimming took off 4 bases at V and 6 bases at J, with 11 bases between the two ends. The CDR3 sequence is CASSSSPRDTQYF. For the CDR3, the DNA is TGTGCCAGCAGCTCGTCTCCGCGGGATACGCAGTATTTT.

The gene calls are TRBV19 and TRBJ1-6, with D possibly being TRBD1 (6 bases). Trimming pared 7 bases from V and 8 bases from J, leaving 15 bases between. The CDR3 extends over 14 amino acids. Germline V gene lookup returns CDR1 LNHDA and CDR2 SQIVND (reference sequence). This chain's CDR3 is CASKYGAGDSPLHF. CDR3 nucleotide sequence: TGTGCCAGTAAATACGGGGCAGGGGATTCACCCCTCCACTTT.

The chain links TRBV5-1 to TRBJ2-2; 7 bases fit TRBD1. Trimming removed 5 bases from V and 6 bases from J; junction bases left unmatched: 7. The CDR3 spans 14 residues. Germline V lookup: CDR1 SGHRS, CDR2 YFSETQ. Written as DNA, the CDR3 is TGCGCCAGCAGTCAGCGACAGGGCGCCGGGGAGCTGTTTTTT. Protein: CASSQRQGAGELFF. Variable domain in full (rest from reference TRBV5-1 and TRBJ2-2): KAGVTQTPRYLIKTRGQQVTLSCSPISGHRSVSWYQQTPGQGLQFLFEYFSETQRNKGNFPGRFSGRQFSNSRSEMNVSTLELGDSALYLCASSQRQGAGELFFGEGSRLTVL.

J is TRBJ1-6 and V is TRBV19, with D tentatively TRBD1 (6 bases). The germline gives CDR1 LNHDA, CDR2 SQIVND (reference sequence). V was shortened by 8 bases and J by 2 bases, with 16 bases between the two germline ends. The CDR3 is 16 amino acids. Here the CDR3 reads CASSPTQGTYNSPLHF. In DNA form, the CDR3 reads TGTGCCAGTTCGCCGACGCAGGGGACCTATAATTCACCCCTCCACTTT.

The chain is built from TRBV19 and TRBJ1-2; 7 nucleotides line up with TRBD1. The CDR3 is 14 residues long. The ends lost 4 bases at V and 6 bases at J; junction bases unmatched: 8. Germline CDR1 reads LNHDA; CDR2 reads SQIVND (reference sequence). This chain's CDR3 is CASSSVGGGNGYTF. The CDR3 coding sequence is TGTGCCAGTAGTAGCGTAGGGGGCGGCAATGGCTACACCTTC.

Here the CDR3 reads CASSLRRVGETQYF. The CDR3 nucleotides are TGTGCCAGCAGCTTACGCAGGGTAGGGGAGACCCAGTACTTC. V is TRBV11-1 and J is TRBJ2-5; perhaps TRBD1 as D (5 bases). Germline V gene lookup returns CDR1 SGHAT and CDR2 FQDESV (reference sequence). The CDR3 loop spans 14 amino acids. Trimming took off 2 bases at V and 5 bases at J, with 12 bases between the two ends. Using reference TRBV11-1 and TRBJ2-5 for the parts outside the CDR3, the full variable domain is EAEVAQSPRYKITEKSQAVAFWCDPISGHATLYWYRQILGQGPELLVQFQDESVVDDSQLPKDRFSAERLKGVDSTLKIQPAELGDSAMYLCASSLRRVGETQYFGPGTRLLVL.

The rearrangement joins TRBV30 to TRBJ1-5; 7 nucleotides line up with TRBD1. The CDR3 is 13 residues long. CDR1 GTSNPN and CDR2 SVGIG come from the germline V gene (reference sequence). With 3 bases clipped from V and 11 bases from J, the junction kept 10 bases outside the gene matches. As DNA, the CDR3 is TGTGCCTGGAGCACAGGGGAGACCTCGGCCCAGCATTTT. It codes for CAWSTGETSAQHF.

The genes are TRBV5-1 and TRBJ2-1; TRBD2 matches 7 bases. The germline V gene has CDR1 SGHRS and CDR2 YFSETQ. V lost 4 bases and J lost 4; bases outside the gene matches: 17. There are 18 residues in the CDR3. The CDR3 loop reads CASSPPAAGRPRYNEQFF. As DNA, the CDR3 is TGCGCCAGCAGCCCCCCCGCAGCGGGACGACCCCGGTACAATGAGCAGTTCTTC.

The chain joins TRBV20-1 to TRBJ1-1, with a tentative D call TRBD1 (5 bases). The length of the CDR3 is 11 residues. Trimming pared 5 bases from V and 4 bases from J, leaving 8 bases between. The germline V gene has CDR1 DFQATT and CDR2 SNEGSKA (reference sequence). For the CDR3, the DNA is TGCAGTGCTTCAAGGGGCACTGAAGCTTTCTTT. Its protein is CSASRGTEAFF.